The sequence of this T cell receptor (beta chain) was determined in a study of blood T cell repertoires in COVID-19. Some clones are missing from TCRdb's copy, which holds only in-frame ones; the method was immunoSEQ multiplex PCR. This sample has over 600,000 clones, with 90% found just once. This CDR3 has 16 amino acids. This TCR came from a woman under 30 with acute or convalescent COVID-19. The V and J genes are TRBV12-2 and TRBJ1-5; TRBD1 is taken as the D call from the table, unchecked against the DNA. TRBV12-2 represents a pseudogene. Sequenced material: peripheral blood. CDR3 in DNA: TGTGCAAGTCGCCCGAGACAGGGTAAAGAGGTACAGCCCCAGCATTTT. Translated, it gives CASRPRQGKEVQPQHF.